The 29 T cell receptor beta chains below come from one sample, sequenced in a study of shared clonotypes between healthy human individuals. Repertoires were generated with immunoSEQ multiplex PCR, while TCRdb's copy carries only in-frame clones and drops some. The sample records a few million clones, just over 90% being singletons. Sequences were obtained from naive CD4+ T cells from PBMCs. Subset here: CD45RA+ positively selected. The receptors derive from a young man in good health. Some clones in this sample may be carry-over from other donors' samples.

The rearrangement links TRBV7-9 to TRBJ2-3; no definite D call. The CDR3 spans 13 residues. Between the trimmed V and J ends, which lost 2 bases and 4 bases, there was a span of 7 bases. The germline V gene has CDR1 SEHNR and CDR2 FQNEAQ (reference sequence). CDR3 sequence reads: CASSLFWPDTQYF. The CDR3 bases are TGTGCCAGCAGCTTATTTTGGCCAGATACGCAGTATTTT.

V is TRBV5-8 and J is TRBJ2-7, with 9 bases lining up with TRBD2. CDR1 is SGHTS and CDR2 is YDEGEE in the germline V gene. This CDR3 has 17 residues. V was clipped by 4 bases and J by 7 bases; unmatched bases: 18. CDR3 sequence reads: CASSSSGRGGAGTEQYF. The CDR3 nucleotides are TGTGCCAGCAGCAGTAGCGGGAGAGGGGGCGCGGGAACGGAGCAGTACTTC.

The chain couples TRBV11-2 to TRBJ2-3; TRBD2 agrees at 12 bases. In germline, CDR1 is SGHAT, CDR2 FQNNGV. With 3 bases clipped from V and 5 bases from J, the junction kept 6 bases outside the gene matches. This CDR3 comprises 16 residues. The CDR3, as DNA: TGTGCCAGCAGCTTCACTAGCGGGGGGCCTCAAGATACGCAGTATTTT. Translated: CASSFTSGGPQDTQYF.

The chain carries TRBV4-1 and TRBJ2-1; 15 nucleotides match TRBD2. J lost 5 bases, V lost 1 base, and 12 bases had no gene match. Germline V gene lookup returns CDR1 MGHRA and CDR2 YSYEKL. The CDR3 is 20 amino acids. CDR3 in amino acids: CASSQVGKGLAGGRDNEQFF. The CDR3 region has the DNA TGCGCCAGCAGCCAAGTAGGGAAGGGACTAGCGGGAGGTCGGGACAATGAGCAGTTCTTC.

A remark on this clone: This sample also contains other DNA sequences that code for the same CDR3. The chain has TRBV19 and TRBJ2-7, with D perhaps given as TRBD1 or TRBD2 (5 bases each). This CDR3 has 15 amino acids. Looked up from germline, CDR1 is LNHDA and CDR2 is SQIVND (reference sequence). V dropped 1 base and J dropped 0 bases, with 10 bases sitting between them. The CDR3 is CASSIGPGSSYEQYF. CDR3 coding DNA: TGTGCCAGTAGTATAGGCCCAGGGAGCTCCTACGAGCAGTACTTC. Looking up the rest from reference TRBV19 and TRBJ2-7 gives the full variable domain: DGGITQSPKYLFRKEGQNVTLSCEQNLNHDAMYWYRQDPGQGLRLIYYSQIVNDFQKGDIAEGYSVSREKKESFPLTVTSAQKNPTAFYLCASSIGPGSSYEQYFGPGTRLTVT.

The chain links TRBV28 to TRBJ1-2, with 8 bases aligning to TRBD1. The germline V gene encodes CDR1 MDHEN and CDR2 SYDVKM. This CDR3 is built from 14 residues. Trimming took 4 bases from V and 7 from J; bases not matched to a gene: 8. DNA of the CDR3: TGTGCCAGCAGTTCTACAGGGGGGGGCGTTGGCTACACCTTC. Its protein product is CASSSTGGGVGYTF.

About this clone itself: In the same sample, other DNA sequences code for this CDR3. The rearrangement joins TRBV7-2 to TRBJ2-2; TRBD2 matches at 10 bases. CDR3 length: 15 residues. CDR1 and CDR2 (germline): SGHTA, FQGNSA. With 4 bases clipped from V and 4 bases from J, the junction kept 3 bases outside the gene matches. The CDR3 DNA follows: TGTGCCAGCAGCTCTAGCGGGAGAGGCACCGGGGAGCTGTTTTTT. Its protein is CASSSSGRGTGELFF.

As regards this clone: The same CDR3 is also encoded by other DNA sequences in this sample. The rearrangement uses TRBV5-1 and TRBJ2-5, with TRBD1 identical over 7 bases. The CDR3 extends over 14 amino acids. The ends lost 4 bases at V and 3 bases at J; junction bases unmatched: 6. Germline lookup yields CDR1 SGHRS and CDR2 YFSETQ. The CDR3 protein is CASSPRTGEETQYF. CDR3 sequence (DNA): TGCGCCAGCAGCCCGCGGACAGGAGAAGAGACCCAGTACTTC.

The J gene is TRBJ2-1, the V gene TRBV7-2; D gene ambiguous. CDR1 and CDR2 from the germline V gene are SGHTA and FQGNSA. This CDR3 is 15 amino acids long. V lost 0 bases and J lost 4, with 10 bases in between. In nucleotides, the CDR3 is TGTGCCAGCAGCTTAGCCCCCGTGGGTTACAATGAGCAGTTCTTC. Its protein product is CASSLAPVGYNEQFF.

The chain recombines TRBV5-1 with TRBJ2-7; 16 bases fit TRBD2. V trimming: 2 bases; J trimming: 9 bases; junction bases outside the gene matches: 14. Germline-derived CDR1 and CDR2 are SGHRS and YFSETQ. The CDR3 loop spans 18 amino acids. CDR3: CASSFGDGGTSGRAGQYF. In DNA form, the CDR3 reads TGCGCCAGCAGCTTCGGGGACGGCGGGACTAGCGGGAGGGCGGGGCAGTACTTC. The variable domain in full, completed from reference TRBV5-1 and TRBJ2-7, reads KAGVTQTPRYLIKTRGQQVTLSCSPISGHRSVSWYQQTPGQGLQFLFEYFSETQRNKGNFPGRFSGRQFSNSRSEMNVSTLELGDSALYLCASSFGDGGTSGRAGQYFGPGTRLTVT.

This clone was detected only once. The CDR3 here is CASSFRGEQLFF. CDR3 nucleotide sequence: TGCGCCAGCAGCTTTAGGGGGGAACAGCTGTTTTTT. The chain recombines TRBV5-1 with TRBJ2-2, with D perhaps TRBD1 or TRBD2 (6 bases each). Per germline, CDR1 SGHRS and CDR2 YFSETQ. Trimming took 2 bases from V and 12 from J, leaving 11 bases between them. This CDR3 has 12 residues.

This chain joins TRBV4-3 and TRBJ1-2; maybe TRBD1 (5 bases). This CDR3 is built from 13 residues. The V gene lost 4 bases and the J gene lost 3 bases, with 9 bases spanning the gap. Per the germline V gene, CDR1 is LGHNA and CDR2 is YSLEER. DNA of the CDR3: TGCGCCAGCAGCCCGGGGGAAGACTATGGCTACACCTTC. It encodes CASSPGEDYGYTF.

The chain combines TRBV29-1 with TRBJ2-3; unclear D gene. V was trimmed by 1 base and J by 2 bases, leaving 7 bases between them. Looked up from germline, CDR1 is SQVTM and CDR2 is ANQGSEA. The CDR3 spans 13 residues. Here the CDR3 reads CSVEGRTTDTQYF. In DNA, the CDR3 is TGCAGCGTTGAAGGACGCACCACAGATACGCAGTATTTT.

A remark on this clone: The identical CDR3 is also encoded by other nucleotide sequences in the sample. This chain links TRBV5-1 with TRBJ2-7; no definite D call. V shed 0 bases and J shed 6 bases, with 7 bases lying between them. The CDR3 extends over 12 amino acids. The germline V gene has CDR1 SGHRS and CDR2 YFSETQ. As DNA, the CDR3 is TGCGCCAGCAGCTTGGATCTTGGCGAGCAGTACTTC. This translates into CASSLDLGEQYF.

V gene TRBV4-2 combines with J gene TRBJ2-7; 7 bases match TRBD2. In germline, CDR1 is LGHNA, CDR2 YNFKEQ. V lost 8 bases and J lost 7; bases outside the gene matches: 11. The CDR3 is made up of 13 amino acids. The CDR3 spells CASGRDWEGEQYF. The CDR3 bases are TGTGCCAGCGGCCGGGACTGGGAGGGAGAGCAGTACTTC.

The rearrangement uses TRBV28 and TRBJ2-4; no definite D call. Deletions cut 1 base from V and 1 base from J, with 11 bases between. The CDR3 runs 16 residues. The germline V gene has CDR1 MDHEN and CDR2 SYDVKM. CDR3 coding DNA: TGTGCCAGCAGTTTATTAGGATACGGTGCCAAAAACATTCAGTACTTC. Protein product: CASSLLGYGAKNIQYF.

With respect to this clone: The sample holds other DNA sequences that translate to the same CDR3. The V gene is TRBV7-9, the J gene TRBJ2-1; D uncertain. Per germline, CDR1 SEHNR and CDR2 FQNEAQ (reference sequence). Trimming left V 5 bases short and J 7 bases short, with 6 bases between. The CDR3 runs 11 residues. The CDR3 DNA reads as TGTGCCAGCAGCCTCCCTAATGAGCAGTTCTTC. Its protein product is CASSLPNEQFF.

CDR3 residues: CASSGLLSETQYF. The CDR3 DNA reads as TGTGCCAGCAGCGGACTACTTTCTGAGACCCAGTACTTC. The J gene is TRBJ2-5, the V gene TRBV9; possible D gene TRBD2, 5 bases. V was pared by 3 bases and J by 5 bases, with 11 bases between. Germline lookup yields CDR1 SGDLS and CDR2 YYNGEE. This CDR3 contains 13 residues.

The J gene is TRBJ2-4, the V gene TRBV4-2; the match to TRBD2 covers 7 bases. The CDR3 runs 16 residues. V trimming: 0 bases; J trimming: 7 bases; junction bases outside the gene matches: 9. Germline values: CDR1 LGHNA, CDR2 YNFKEQ. CDR3 loop: CASSQDFERDGNIQYF. The DNA of the CDR3 is TGTGCCAGCAGCCAAGATTTCGAGCGGGACGGGAACATTCAGTACTTC.

The chain couples TRBV30 to TRBJ2-5; D is uncertain. Germline CDR1 GTSNPN, CDR2 SVGIG (reference sequence). Between the trimmed V and J ends, which lost 0 bases and 1 base, there was a span of 15 bases. The CDR3 has 16 amino acids. The CDR3: CAWSVLRWSGQETQYF. The CDR3 nucleotides read TGTGCCTGGAGTGTACTTCGCTGGTCAGGCCAAGAGACCCAGTACTTC.

The table lists this clone with a count of one. This sequence joins TRBV4-3 and TRBJ2-7; 12 bases are a match to TRBD1. The ends lost 4 bases at V and 2 bases at J; junction bases unmatched: 6. This CDR3 contains 16 residues. Germline CDR1 LGHNA, CDR2 YSLEER. The CDR3 sequence is CASSRGTGGFTYEQYF. The CDR3 DNA reads as TGCGCCAGCAGCCGCGGGACAGGGGGCTTTACCTACGAGCAGTACTTC.

The genes are TRBV27 and TRBJ2-3, with 10 positions matching TRBD2. This CDR3 spans 17 amino acids. The J segment lost 4 bases and the V segment lost 2 bases, leaving 9 bases of the junction unmatched. Per the germline V gene, CDR1 is MNHEY and CDR2 is SMNVEV (reference sequence). The CDR3 DNA sequence: TGTGCCAGCAGTTTAAAGCCCCGACTAGCGGGTTCAGATACGCAGTATTTT. Protein sequence: CASSLKPRLAGSDTQYF.

This chain links TRBV5-6 with TRBJ2-7; D is unresolved. This CDR3 region has 12 residues. V was pared by 1 base and J by 7 bases, with 9 bases between. CDR1 SGHDT and CDR2 YYEEEE come from the germline V gene. The CDR3 region is CASSLRGSEQYF. In DNA form, the CDR3 reads TGTGCCAGCAGCTTGCGCGGCAGTGAGCAGTACTTC. The whole variable domain, remainder taken from reference TRBV5-6 and TRBJ2-7, is DAGVTQSPTHLIKTRGQQVTLRCSPKSGHDTVSWYQQALGQGPQFIFQYYEEEERQRGNFPDRFSGHQFPNYSSELNVNALLLGDSALYLCASSLRGSEQYFGPGTRLTVT.

The V and J genes are TRBV28 and TRBJ1-5, with a weak D call TRBD1 (5 bases). Germline CDR1 reads MDHEN; CDR2 reads SYDVKM. The CDR3 contains 15 residues. V lost 5 bases, J lost 2 bases, and 13 bases lay in between. CDR3 protein: CASSPEGEGNQPQHF. CDR3 sequence (DNA): TGTGCCAGCAGTCCAGAAGGGGAGGGCAATCAGCCCCAGCATTTT.

About this clone itself: In the same sample, other DNA sequences code for this CDR3. The genes are TRBV6-1 and TRBJ1-4; a possible D gene is TRBD1 (6 bases). Germline CDR1 MNHNS, CDR2 SASEGT. CDR3 length: 14 residues. Deletions cut 4 bases from V and 4 bases from J, with 10 bases between. The CDR3, as DNA: TGTGCCAGCAGTGGAGGGGGGTTTAATGAAAAACTGTTTTTT. As protein: CASSGGGFNEKLFF.

The genes are TRBV5-1 and TRBJ2-1; D possibly corresponds to TRBD2 (5 bases). Trimming left V 0 bases short and J 4 bases short, with 17 bases between. The germline CDR1 and CDR2 sequences are SGHRS and YFSETQ. This CDR3 comprises 17 residues. CDR3 protein: CASSLAGSPGVYNEQFF. In DNA, the CDR3 is TGCGCCAGCAGCTTGGCGGGATCCCCCGGCGTGTACAATGAGCAGTTCTTC.

In the case of this clone: Other DNA sequences in the sample encode the same CDR3. The chain links TRBV10-3 to TRBJ2-7; D is unresolved. Germline-derived CDR1 and CDR2 are ENHRY and SYGVKD. V lost 0 bases and J 3 bases, leaving 3 bases between the germline ends. CDR3 length equals 12 residues. The CDR3 loop reads CAISESGYEQYF. Written as DNA, the CDR3 is TGTGCCATCAGTGAGTCGGGCTACGAGCAGTACTTC.

The chain links TRBV2 to TRBJ1-2, with unresolved D. V was clipped by 7 bases and J by 7 bases, with 13 bases between them. Germline CDR1 is SNHLY and CDR2 is FYNNEI. This CDR3 is 12 amino acids long. The CDR3 loop is CASTPGFRGYTF. The DNA for the CDR3 is TGTGCCAGCACGCCGGGATTCCGTGGCTACACCTTC.

The chain combines TRBV7-2 with TRBJ1-2; D unclear. V lost 5 bases, J lost 8 bases, and 24 bases lay in between. The CDR3 is 16 amino acids. Germline CDR1 SGHTA, CDR2 FQGNSA. CDR3 DNA sequence: TGTGCCAGCAGCGAGCAGGCGGCTCCCCCATTTGAGGGCTACACCTTC. The encoded protein is CASSEQAAPPFEGYTF.